The 12 T cell receptor beta chains presented below share a single source sample, sequenced in a study of cytomegalovirus exposure and HLA in healthy donors. A multiplex PCR was run with 60 Vbeta primers and 13 Jbeta primers. Using immunoSEQ multiplex PCR, the repertoire was profiled, and TCRdb retains in-frame clones only, with some absent. The table has roughly 130,000 clones, over 70% seen once. Sequenced material: PBMCs. The receptors stem from a middle-aged woman in good health and CMV-seronegative.

J is TRBJ1-1 and V is TRBV4-3; 7 positions match TRBD1. The V gene end was trimmed by 0 bases and the J gene end by 4 bases; junction bases not matched to a gene: 11. Looked up from germline, CDR1 is LGHNA and CDR2 is YSLEER. The CDR3 contains 17 residues. CDR3 bases: TGCGCCAGCAGCCAAGATCGACAGGGCCGAGTGGGCACTGAAGCTTTCTTT. Protein: CASSQDRQGRVGTEAFF.

V is TRBV2 and J is TRBJ1-5; perhaps TRBD1 as D (6 bases). V was clipped by 5 bases and J by 0 bases, with 11 bases between them. The CDR3 loop spans 15 amino acids. Germline V CDR1 and CDR2: SNHLY, FYNNEI. The CDR3 DNA reads TGTGCCAGCAGTCGGGACAAGCATAGCAATCAGCCCCAGCATTTT. This gives the protein CASSRDKHSNQPQHF.

The chain combines TRBV6-1 with TRBJ1-1, with a tentative D call TRBD1 (6 bases). Trimming cost V 1 base and J 1 base, with 10 bases left between them. CDR3 length: 15 amino acids. CDR1 and CDR2 (germline): MNHNS, SASEGT. The CDR3: CASSEVRGWNTEAFF. Here the CDR3 DNA reads TGTGCCAGCAGTGAAGTCAGGGGATGGAACACTGAAGCTTTCTTT.

The chain links TRBV4-3 to TRBJ2-2, with TRBD2 identical over 12 bases. Trimming took 2 bases from V and 9 from J; bases not matched to a gene: 7. The CDR3 consists of 16 residues. Per germline, CDR1 LGHNA and CDR2 YSLEER. This CDR3 reads CASSQNLAGGPRELFF. DNA for the CDR3: TGCGCCAGCAGCCAAAATCTAGCGGGAGGGCCCCGGGAGCTGTTTTTT.

V is TRBV4-2 and J is TRBJ2-7; 10 bases are shared with TRBD1. V was pared by 4 bases and J by 6 bases, with 9 bases of the junction left unmatched. CDR3 length equals 15 residues. Germline V CDR1 and CDR2: LGHNA, YNFKEQ. The CDR3: CASSLGTGVLGEQYF. Here the CDR3 DNA reads TGTGCCAGCAGCCTCGGGACAGGGGTCCTAGGCGAGCAGTACTTC.

CDR3 protein: CASKAWTGYNYEQYF. As DNA, the CDR3 is TGTGCCAGCAAGGCGTGGACGGGATATAACTACGAGCAGTACTTC. The chain carries TRBV6-1 and TRBJ2-7; D may be TRBD2 (5 bases). The germline V gene has CDR1 MNHNS and CDR2 SASEGT. The CDR3 has 15 amino acids. V lost 7 bases, J lost 3 bases, and 19 bases lay in between.

The rearrangement uses TRBV19 and TRBJ2-7; 7 nucleotides match TRBD1. The germline V gene has CDR1 LNHDA and CDR2 SQIVND (reference sequence). V was pared by 5 bases and J by 3 bases, with 13 bases of the junction left unmatched. The CDR3 consists of 16 residues. This chain's CDR3 is CASSANRGQTIYEQYF. As DNA, the CDR3 is TGTGCCAGTAGTGCGAACAGGGGTCAAACCATCTACGAGCAGTACTTC.

The chain links TRBV19 to TRBJ2-1; 9 positions match TRBD2. The CDR3 contains 17 residues. V dropped 4 bases and J dropped 4; count of bases not matched to a gene: 11. The germline gives CDR1 LNHDA, CDR2 SQIVND (reference sequence). In DNA form, the CDR3 reads TGTGCCAGTAGTAAGAGGGCTAGCGGGATTAAGTACAATGAGCAGTTCTTC. Its translation is CASSKRASGIKYNEQFF.

This clone showed up just a few times. V and J are TRBV18 and TRBJ2-3, with D perhaps TRBD2 (5 bases). Germline values: CDR1 KGHSH, CDR2 LQKENI. This CDR3 has 18 residues. V was clipped by 0 bases and J by 7 bases, with 23 bases between them. CDR3 protein: CASSPPLSASTERNTQYF. Written as DNA, the CDR3 is TGTGCCAGCTCACCACCGTTAAGTGCTAGCACCGAGCGTAATACGCAGTATTTT.

This clone was picked up a small number of times. The chain combines TRBV6-5 with TRBJ2-7; no clear D gene. The ends were cut back, 7 bases at V and 2 bases at J, with 6 bases in the middle. CDR1 and CDR2 from the germline V gene are MNHEY and SVGAGI. The CDR3 has 11 amino acids. CDR3 coding DNA: TGTGCCAGCACCTCCGCCTACGAGCAGTACTTC. It encodes CASTSAYEQYF.

The chain joins TRBV27 to TRBJ2-3; the match to TRBD2 covers 8 bases. The CDR3 length is 14 residues. With V trimmed by 9 bases and J by 4 bases, 9 bases remained unmatched. Germline V gene lookup returns CDR1 MNHEY and CDR2 SMNVEV (reference sequence). The CDR3 DNA reads as TGTGCCAGTGCACGGGGGGGCCCCGCAGATACGCAGTATTTT. This encodes CASARGGPADTQYF.

V is TRBV4-1 and J is TRBJ2-1, with D possibly matching TRBD2 (7 bases). The CDR3 is made up of 17 amino acids. The germline CDR1 and CDR2 sequences are MGHRA and YSYEKL. Trimming cost V 4 bases and J 1 base, with 17 bases left between them. CDR3 DNA: TGCGCCAGCAGCCTCCGAGGGGGGGTCGGGTCCTACAATGAGCAGTTCTTC. Translating gives CASSLRGGVGSYNEQFF.